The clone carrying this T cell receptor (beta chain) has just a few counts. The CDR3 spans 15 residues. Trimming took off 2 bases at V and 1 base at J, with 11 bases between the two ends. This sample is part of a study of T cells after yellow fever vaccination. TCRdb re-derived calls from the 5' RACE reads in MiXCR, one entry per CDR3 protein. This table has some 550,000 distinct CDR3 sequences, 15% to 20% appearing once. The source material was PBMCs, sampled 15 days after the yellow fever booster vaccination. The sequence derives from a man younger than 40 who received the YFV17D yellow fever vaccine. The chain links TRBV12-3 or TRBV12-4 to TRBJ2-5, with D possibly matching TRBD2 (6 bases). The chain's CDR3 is CASSLHAGGQETQYF. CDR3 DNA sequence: TGTGCCAGCAGTTTACATGCCGGGGGCCAAGAGACCCAGTACTTC.